This T cell receptor beta chain is from a study of response to subunit inactivated influenza vaccine. Notes on the study in general: With each seasonal influenza vaccination, the authors suggested, few new T cells are recruited.

V was cut by 2 bases and J by 2 bases, with 15 bases left in between. CDR3 length: 16 residues. Germline V gives CDR1 SEHNR, CDR2 FQNEAQ (reference sequence). Details on this clonotype: Its target is unknown.

TCRdb re-analysed the RT-PCR reads in MiXCR, keeping a single row per CDR3 protein. Here the sample spans 450,000 to 550,000 distinct CDR3 sequences, 25% being singletons. The sequencing used CD4+ T cells sorted from PBMCs, collected approximately 5 days after vaccination. The receptor comes from a man between 50 and 59 years old who received an inactivated influenza vaccine. The chain joins TRBV7-9 to TRBJ2-5, with D possibly TRBD2 on 6 matching bases. CDR3 loop: CASSLTRLAHQETQYF. The CDR3 bases are TGTGCCAGCAGCTTAACACGTCTAGCGCATCAAGAGACCCAGTACTTC.